The 5 T cell receptor beta chains given below trace back to one sample, sequenced in a study of blood T cell repertoires in COVID-19. The repertoire was sequenced with immunoSEQ multiplex PCR; TCRdb's copy has only in-frame clones and lacks some. The sample shows about 250,000 clones, 87% of them seen only once. Sequenced sample: peripheral blood. The source is a man aged 18 to 30 with active or convalescent COVID-19.

V and J are TRBV7-9 and TRBJ2-7, with TRBD2 matching 10 bases. Germline assignment: CDR1 SEHNR and CDR2 FQNEAQ (reference sequence). J lost 5 bases, V lost 6 bases, and 10 bases had no gene match. The CDR3 contains 15 residues. The CDR3 here is CASRLVPSGSNEQYF. The DNA of the CDR3 is TGTGCCAGCAGGCTAGTCCCTAGCGGGAGCAACGAGCAGTACTTC. Variable domain in full (rest from reference TRBV7-9 and TRBJ2-7): DTGVSQNPRHKITKRGQNVTFRCDPISEHNRLYWYRQTLGQGPEFLTYFQNEAQLEKSRLLSDRFSAERPKGSFSTLEIQRTEQGDSAMYLCASRLVPSGSNEQYFGPGTRLTVT.

The CDR3 spells CASSFGGETQYF. Written as DNA, the CDR3 is TGTGCCAGCAGTTTCGGAGGAGAGACCCAGTACTTC. This chain uses TRBV12-3 or TRBV12-4 with TRBJ2-5; perhaps TRBD2 as D (5 bases). With 3 bases removed from V and 4 bases from J, the gap between germline ends came to 6 bases. The CDR3 contains 12 residues.

The rearrangement links TRBV2 to TRBJ1-5; D is perhaps TRBD1 (5 bases). Trimming took 5 bases from V and 7 from J, leaving 15 bases between them. The length of the CDR3 is 14 residues. CDR1 is SNHLY, CDR2 FYNNEI, per germline. In DNA form, the CDR3 reads TGTGCCAGCAGTAGATCGGAACGGGGGCAGCCCCAGCATTTT. Protein sequence: CASSRSERGQPQHF.

This clone was recorded once. The chain has TRBV28 and TRBJ2-1; 8 positions match TRBD1. V lost 1 base to trimming and J lost 6 bases; unmatched junction nucleotides: 5. The CDR3 is 15 residues long. CDR1 is MDHEN, CDR2 SYDVKM, per germline. The CDR3 sequence is CASSLSLQGGNEQFF. The CDR3 DNA reads as TGTGCCAGCAGTTTATCCCTACAGGGGGGCAATGAGCAGTTCTTC.

This clone is a singleton in its sample. The chain has TRBV3-1 (or the pseudogene TRBV3-2) and TRBJ1-6; 9 bases line up with TRBD1. This CDR3 region has 16 residues. Unmatched junction bases numbered 5, after V lost 1 base and J lost 7 bases. The germline V gene encodes CDR1 LGHDT and CDR2 YNNKEL (reference sequence). CDR3 in DNA: TGTGCCAGCAGCCAAGCCTCGGGACAGGGCAATTCACCCCTCCACTTT. Protein: CASSQASGQGNSPLHF.